This T cell receptor (beta chain) was captured by sequencing in a study of OX40 agonist ivuxolimab in advanced cancers. The count of this clone is one. Germline-derived CDR1 and CDR2 are SQVTM and ANQGSEA. This CDR3 spans 13 amino acids. The V gene lost 7 bases and the J gene lost 12 bases, with 22 bases spanning the gap. Only in-frame clones appear in the TCRdb table, and some are missing; sequencing was by immunoSEQ multiplex PCR. The sample has 65,000 to 75,000 clones; 85% are singletons. The sample consisted of CD4+ or CD8+ T cells sorted from blood, taken in a trial of the OX40 agonist ivuxolimab. The clonotype comes from an adult with an advanced solid tumor such as melanoma, head and neck, liver or kidney cancer. The J gene is TRBJ2-1, the V gene TRBV29-1; maybe TRBD2 (6 bases). Written as DNA, the CDR3 is TGCAGCGCTACAATCGACCCGGTGGGGGGGCAGTTCTTC. Residues: CSATIDPVGGQFF.